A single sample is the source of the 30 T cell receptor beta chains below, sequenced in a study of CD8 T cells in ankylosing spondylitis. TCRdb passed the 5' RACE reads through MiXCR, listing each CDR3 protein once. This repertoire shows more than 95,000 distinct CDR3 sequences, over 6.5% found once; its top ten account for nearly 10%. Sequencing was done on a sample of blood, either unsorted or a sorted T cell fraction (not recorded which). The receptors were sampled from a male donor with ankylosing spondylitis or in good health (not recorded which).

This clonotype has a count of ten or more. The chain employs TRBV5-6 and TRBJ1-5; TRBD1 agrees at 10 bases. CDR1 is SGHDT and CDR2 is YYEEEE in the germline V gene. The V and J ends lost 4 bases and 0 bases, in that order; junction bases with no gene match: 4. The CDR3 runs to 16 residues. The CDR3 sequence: CASSQGTGDSNQPQHF. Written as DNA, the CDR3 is TGTGCCAGCAGCCAAGGGACAGGGGATAGCAATCAGCCCCAGCATTTT.

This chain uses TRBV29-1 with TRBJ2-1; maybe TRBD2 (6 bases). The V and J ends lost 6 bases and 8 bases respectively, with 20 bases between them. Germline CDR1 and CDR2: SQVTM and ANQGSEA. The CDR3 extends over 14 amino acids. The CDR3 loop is CSVGRWGEVDEQFF. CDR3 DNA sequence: TGCAGCGTGGGAAGGTGGGGGGAGGTAGATGAGCAGTTCTTC.

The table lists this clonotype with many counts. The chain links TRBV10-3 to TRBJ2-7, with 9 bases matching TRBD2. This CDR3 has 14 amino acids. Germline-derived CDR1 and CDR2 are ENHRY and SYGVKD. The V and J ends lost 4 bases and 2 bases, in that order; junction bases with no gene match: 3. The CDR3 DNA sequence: TGTGCCATCAGTGCTAGCGGGATACCCTACGAGCAGTACTTC. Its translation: CAISASGIPYEQYF.

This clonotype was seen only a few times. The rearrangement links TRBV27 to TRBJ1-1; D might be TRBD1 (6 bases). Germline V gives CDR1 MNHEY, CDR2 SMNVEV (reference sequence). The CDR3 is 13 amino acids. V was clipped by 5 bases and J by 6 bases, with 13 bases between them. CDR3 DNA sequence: TGTGCCAGCAGTCCCGGACAGTTTGCTGAAGCTTTCTTT. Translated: CASSPGQFAEAFF.

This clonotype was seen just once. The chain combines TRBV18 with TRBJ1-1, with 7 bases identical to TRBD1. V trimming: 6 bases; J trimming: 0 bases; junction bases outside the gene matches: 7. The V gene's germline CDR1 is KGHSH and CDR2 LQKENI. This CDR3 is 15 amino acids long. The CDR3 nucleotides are TGTGCCAGCTCTAGGACAGGCGGCATGAACACTGAAGCTTTCTTT. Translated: CASSRTGGMNTEAFF.

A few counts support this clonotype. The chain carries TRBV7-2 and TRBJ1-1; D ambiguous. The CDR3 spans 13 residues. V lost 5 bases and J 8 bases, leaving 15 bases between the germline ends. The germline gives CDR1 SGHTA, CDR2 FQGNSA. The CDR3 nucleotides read TGTGCCAGCAGCCCCGGGGTCTCGGGGGAAGCTTTCTTT. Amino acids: CASSPGVSGEAFF.

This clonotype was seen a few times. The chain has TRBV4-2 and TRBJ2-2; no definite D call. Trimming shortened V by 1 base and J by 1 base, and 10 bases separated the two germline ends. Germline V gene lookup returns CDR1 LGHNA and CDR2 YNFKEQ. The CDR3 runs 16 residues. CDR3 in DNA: TGTGCCAGCAGCCAAGTAACAGCAGGGAACACCGGGGAGCTGTTTTTT. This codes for CASSQVTAGNTGELFF.

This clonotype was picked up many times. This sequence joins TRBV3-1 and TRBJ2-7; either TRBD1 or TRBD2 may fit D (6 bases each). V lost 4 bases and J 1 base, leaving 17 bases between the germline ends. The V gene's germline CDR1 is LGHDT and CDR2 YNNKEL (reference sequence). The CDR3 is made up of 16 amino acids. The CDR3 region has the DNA TGTGCCAGCAGCCTCTCCACCGCGGGGACATCCTACGAGCAGTACTTC. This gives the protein CASSLSTAGTSYEQYF.

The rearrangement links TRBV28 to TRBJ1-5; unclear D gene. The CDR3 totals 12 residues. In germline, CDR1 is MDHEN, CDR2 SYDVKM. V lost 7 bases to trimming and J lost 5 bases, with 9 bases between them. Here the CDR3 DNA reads TGTGCCAGCAACCTTTTCGATCAGCCCCAGCATTTT. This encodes CASNLFDQPQHF.

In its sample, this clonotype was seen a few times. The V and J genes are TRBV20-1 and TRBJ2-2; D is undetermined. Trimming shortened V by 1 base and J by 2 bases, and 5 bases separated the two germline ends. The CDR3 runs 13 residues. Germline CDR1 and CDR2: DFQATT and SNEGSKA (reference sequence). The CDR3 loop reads CSARGPNTGELFF. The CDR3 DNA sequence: TGCAGTGCTAGAGGGCCTAACACCGGGGAGCTGTTTTTT.

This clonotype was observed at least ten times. The CDR3: CASSSTGRTEAFF. The CDR3 DNA is TGTGCCAGCAGCTCTACAGGGAGAACTGAAGCTTTCTTT. This chain connects TRBV11-2 to TRBJ1-1; the D gene is possibly TRBD1 (6 bases). The germline gives CDR1 SGHAT, CDR2 FQNNGV. The V gene lost 4 bases and the J gene lost 5 bases, with 11 bases spanning the gap. The CDR3 has 13 amino acids.

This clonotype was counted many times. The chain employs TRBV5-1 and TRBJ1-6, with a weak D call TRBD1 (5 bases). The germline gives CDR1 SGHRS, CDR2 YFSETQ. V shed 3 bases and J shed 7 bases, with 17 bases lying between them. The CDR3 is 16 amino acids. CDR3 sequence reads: CASSSTSGTVNSPLHF. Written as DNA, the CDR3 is TGCGCCAGCAGCTCGACCTCCGGGACGGTAAATTCACCCCTCCACTTT.

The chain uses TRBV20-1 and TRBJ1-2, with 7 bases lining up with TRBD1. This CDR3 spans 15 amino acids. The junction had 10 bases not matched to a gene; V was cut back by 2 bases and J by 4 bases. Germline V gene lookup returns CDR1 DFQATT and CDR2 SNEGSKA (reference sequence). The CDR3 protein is CSARRRTGNIYGYTF. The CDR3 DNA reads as TGCAGTGCTAGACGACGGACAGGCAATATCTATGGCTACACCTTC.

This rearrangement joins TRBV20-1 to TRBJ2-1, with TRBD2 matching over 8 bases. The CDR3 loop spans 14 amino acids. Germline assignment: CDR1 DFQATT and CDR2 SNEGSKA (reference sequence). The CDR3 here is CCWGLGGRQNEQFF. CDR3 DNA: TGCTGCTGGGGTTTGGGCGGGAGGCAGAATGAGCAGTTCTTC.

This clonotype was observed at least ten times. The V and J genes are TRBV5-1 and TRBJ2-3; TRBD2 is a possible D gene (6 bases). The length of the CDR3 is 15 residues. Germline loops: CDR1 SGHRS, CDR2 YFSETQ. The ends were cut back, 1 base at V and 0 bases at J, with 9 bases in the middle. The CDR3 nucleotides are TGCGCCAGCAGCTTGACTGGGACTAGCACAGATACGCAGTATTTT. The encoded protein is CASSLTGTSTDTQYF.

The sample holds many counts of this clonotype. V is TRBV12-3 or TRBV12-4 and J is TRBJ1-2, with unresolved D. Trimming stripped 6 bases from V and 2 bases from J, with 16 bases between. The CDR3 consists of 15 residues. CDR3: CASSPQAFGNYGYTF. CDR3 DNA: TGTGCCAGCAGCCCCCAGGCCTTTGGCAACTATGGCTACACCTTC.

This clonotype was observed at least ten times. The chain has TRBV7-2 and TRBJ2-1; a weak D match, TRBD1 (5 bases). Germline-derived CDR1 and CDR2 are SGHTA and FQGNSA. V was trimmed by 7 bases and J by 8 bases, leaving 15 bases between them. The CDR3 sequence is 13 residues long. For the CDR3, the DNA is TGTGCCAGCAATATCGACTGGGGCGATGAGCAGTTCTTC. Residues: CASNIDWGDEQFF.

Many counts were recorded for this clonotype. CDR3 residues: CASKSRNPTSGNTIYF. DNA for the CDR3: TGTGCCAGCAAATCAAGAAACCCGACCTCTGGAAACACCATATATTTT. The chain links TRBV2 to TRBJ1-3, with D uncertain. Germline CDR1 and CDR2: SNHLY and FYNNEI. This CDR3 region has 16 residues. V dropped 7 bases and J dropped 0 bases, with 16 bases sitting between them.

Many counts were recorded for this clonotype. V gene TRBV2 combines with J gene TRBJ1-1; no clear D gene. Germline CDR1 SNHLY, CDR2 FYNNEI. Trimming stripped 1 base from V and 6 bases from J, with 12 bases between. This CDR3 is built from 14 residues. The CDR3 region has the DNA TGTGCCAGCAGTGAAGGGCGGCGGCTCGCTGAAGCTTTCTTT. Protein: CASSEGRRLAEAFF.

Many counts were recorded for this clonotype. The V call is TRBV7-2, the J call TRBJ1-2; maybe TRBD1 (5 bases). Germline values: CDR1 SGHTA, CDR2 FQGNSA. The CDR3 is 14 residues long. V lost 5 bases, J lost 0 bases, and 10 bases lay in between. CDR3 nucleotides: TGTGCCAGCAGCCCGGGACCTTCTAACTATGGCTACACCTTC. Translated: CASSPGPSNYGYTF.

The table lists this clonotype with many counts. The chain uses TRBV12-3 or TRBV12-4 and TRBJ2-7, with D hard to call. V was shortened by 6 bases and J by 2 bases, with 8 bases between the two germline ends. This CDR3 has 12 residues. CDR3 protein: CASSGVPYEQYF. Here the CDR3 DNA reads TGTGCCAGCAGCGGTGTACCCTACGAGCAGTACTTC.

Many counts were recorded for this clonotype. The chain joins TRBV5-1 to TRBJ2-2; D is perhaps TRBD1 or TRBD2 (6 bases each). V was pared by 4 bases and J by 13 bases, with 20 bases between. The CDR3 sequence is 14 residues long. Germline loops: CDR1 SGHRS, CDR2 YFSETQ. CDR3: CASSPRDWVQGLFF. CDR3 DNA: TGCGCCAGCAGCCCGCGGGATTGGGTACAGGGGCTGTTTTTT.

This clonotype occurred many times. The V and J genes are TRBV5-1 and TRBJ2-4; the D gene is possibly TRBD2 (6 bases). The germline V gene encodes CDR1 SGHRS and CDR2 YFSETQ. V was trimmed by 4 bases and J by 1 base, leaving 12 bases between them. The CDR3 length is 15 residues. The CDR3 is CASSISGGAKNIQYF. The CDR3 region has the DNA TGCGCCAGCAGCATTAGCGGTGGGGCCAAAAACATTCAGTACTTC.

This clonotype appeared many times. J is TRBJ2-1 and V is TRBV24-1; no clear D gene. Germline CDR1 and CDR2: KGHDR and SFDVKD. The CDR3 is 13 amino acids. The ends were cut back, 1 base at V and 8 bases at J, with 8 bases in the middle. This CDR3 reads CATSDLPGHEQFF. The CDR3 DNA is TGTGCCACCAGTGATTTACCTGGGCATGAGCAGTTCTTC.

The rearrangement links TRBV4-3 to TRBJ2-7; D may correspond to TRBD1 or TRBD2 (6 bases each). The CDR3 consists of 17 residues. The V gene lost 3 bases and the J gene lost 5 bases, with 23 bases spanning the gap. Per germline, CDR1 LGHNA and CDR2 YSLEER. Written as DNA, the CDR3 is TGCGCCAGCAGCCAGTTCTTCCTAGGGGGGAGTAAAAACGAGCAGTACTTC. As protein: CASSQFFLGGSKNEQYF.

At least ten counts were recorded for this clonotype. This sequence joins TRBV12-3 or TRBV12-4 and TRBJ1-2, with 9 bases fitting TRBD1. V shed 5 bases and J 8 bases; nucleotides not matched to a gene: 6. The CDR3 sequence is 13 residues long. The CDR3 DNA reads TGTGCCAGCAGTACAGGGGGCGCTTACGGCTACACCTTC. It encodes CASSTGGAYGYTF.

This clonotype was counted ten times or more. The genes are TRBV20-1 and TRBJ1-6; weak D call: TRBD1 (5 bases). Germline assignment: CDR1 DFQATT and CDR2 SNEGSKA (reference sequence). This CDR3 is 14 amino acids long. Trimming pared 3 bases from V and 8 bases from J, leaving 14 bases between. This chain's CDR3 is CSASVAGYDSPLHF. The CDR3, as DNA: TGCAGTGCTAGCGTCGCAGGGTACGATTCACCCCTCCACTTT.

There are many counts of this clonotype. The CDR3 DNA is TGTGCCACTCTGGTGGGCAGGGATGGCTACACCTTC. This gives the protein CATLVGRDGYTF. This chain connects TRBV7-8 to TRBJ1-2, with D maybe TRBD1 (5 bases). Trimming shortened V by 10 bases and J by 6 bases, and 15 bases separated the two germline ends. The CDR3 consists of 12 residues. CDR1 is SGHVS and CDR2 is FQNEAQ in the germline V gene. Full variable domain (remainder filled in from reference TRBV7-8 and TRBJ1-2): GAGVSQSPRYKVAKRGQDVALRCDPISGHVSLFWYQQALGQGPEFLTYFQNEAQLDKSGLPSDRFFAERPEGSVSTLKIQRTQQEDSAVYLCATLVGRDGYTFGSGTRLTVV.

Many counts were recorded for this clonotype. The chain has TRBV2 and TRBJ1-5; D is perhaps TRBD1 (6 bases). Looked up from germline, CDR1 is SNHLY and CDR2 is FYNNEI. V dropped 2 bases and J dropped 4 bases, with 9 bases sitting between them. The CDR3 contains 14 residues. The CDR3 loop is CASSELRGNQPQHF. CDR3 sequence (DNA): TGTGCCAGCAGTGAATTAAGGGGGAATCAGCCCCAGCATTTT. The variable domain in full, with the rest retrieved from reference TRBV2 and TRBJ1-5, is EPEVTQTPSHQVTQMGQEVILRCVPISNHLYFYWYRQILGQKVEFLVSFYNNEISEKSEIFDDQFSVERPDGSNFTLKIRSTKLEDSAMYFCASSELRGNQPQHFGDGTRLSIL.

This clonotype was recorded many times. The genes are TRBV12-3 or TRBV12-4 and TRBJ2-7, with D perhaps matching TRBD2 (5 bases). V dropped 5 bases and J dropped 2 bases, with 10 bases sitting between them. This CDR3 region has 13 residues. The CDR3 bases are TGTGCCAGCAGTCTCGGGGTTACCTACGAGCAGTACTTC. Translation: CASSLGVTYEQYF.